This T cell receptor beta chain was identified in a study of T cells expressing NK-cell markers. TCRdb reprocessed the 5' RACE reads, with one entry per CDR3 protein and no DNA. This repertoire includes 200,000 to 300,000 distinct CDR3 sequences. The germline V gene encodes CDR1 MGHRA and CDR2 YSYEKL. The CDR3 covers 16 residues. This sequence was found in a man between 18 and 35 years old in good health. Sample: blood T cells: a sorted CD56 or NKG2C T cell subset, CD4+ or CD8+ T cells, or bulk PBMC T cells (not recorded which). The genes are TRBV4-1 and TRBJ2-2; TCRdb proposes TRBD1, but this gene call is untestable without DNA. CDR3 sequence reads: CASSHGTGTNTGELFF.